This record looks at one TCR beta chain sequence and its context. Participants reported their clinical history, and cohort assignment relied on those reports. Contact with a PCR-confirmed or clinician-diagnosed COVID-19 case occurred within 2 weeks of entry. These data come from a study of blood T cell repertoires in COVID-19. The V and J ends lost 1 base and 1 base respectively, with 13 bases between them. The CDR3 is 16 amino acids. Germline CDR1 LNHDA, CDR2 SQIVND (reference sequence). Original processing notes: For nucleated cells, counts were estimated from reference gene primer amplification. Using immunoSEQ multiplex PCR, the repertoire was profiled, and TCRdb retains in-frame clones only, with some absent. The V and J calls and the clone size are those of that table, but D and trimming were determined from the DNA. Seen here are 350,000 or so clones, roughly 90% observed once, and the top ten hold approximately 1%.

The J gene is TRBJ1-1, the V gene TRBV19; D is possibly TRBD1 (6 bases). This sequence originates from a woman aged 30 to 39 who had been exposed to COVID-19. The sample comprised PBMCs or T cells enriched from blood (not recorded which). The CDR3 coding sequence is TGTGCCAGTAGTATAGGTTGGGGGGGGCAGAACACTGAAGCTTTCTTT. Translation: CASSIGWGGQNTEAFF.